This entry describes one T cell receptor (beta chain). The data stem from a study of early T cells in non-severe SARS-CoV-2 infection. On the study more broadly: Bulk RNA isolated from unsorted whole blood underwent sequencing; chains were not paired.

TCRdb re-called the 5' RACE reads with MiXCR, one entry per CDR3 protein. The data show around 82,000 distinct CDR3 sequences, under 15% seen once. Germline loops: CDR1 MNHNY, CDR2 SVGAGI (reference sequence). V lost 5 bases and J 0 bases, leaving 14 bases between the germline ends. This CDR3 is 17 amino acids long. The TCR sequence derives from an adult who was a healthcare worker with PCR-confirmed SARS-CoV-2 infection or an uninfected control (not recorded which). Sequencing was carried out using whole blood. The chain employs TRBV6-6 and TRBJ2-6; D may be TRBD1 (5 bases). The CDR3 region is CASSRDSALSGANVLTF. CDR3 coding DNA: TGTGCCAGCAGTAGAGACAGTGCCCTCTCTGGGGCCAACGTCCTGACTTTC.